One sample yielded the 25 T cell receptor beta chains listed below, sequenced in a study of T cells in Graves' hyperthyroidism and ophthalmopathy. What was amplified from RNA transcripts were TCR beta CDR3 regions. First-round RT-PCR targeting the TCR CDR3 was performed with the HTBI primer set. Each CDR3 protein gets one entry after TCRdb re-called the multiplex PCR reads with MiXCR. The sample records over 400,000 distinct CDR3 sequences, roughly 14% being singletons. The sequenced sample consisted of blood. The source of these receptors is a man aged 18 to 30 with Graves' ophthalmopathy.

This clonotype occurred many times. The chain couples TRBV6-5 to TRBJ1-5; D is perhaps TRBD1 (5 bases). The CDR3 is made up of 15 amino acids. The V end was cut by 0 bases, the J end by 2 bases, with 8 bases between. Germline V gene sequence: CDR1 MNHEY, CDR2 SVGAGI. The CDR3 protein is CASSYSGGGNQPQHF. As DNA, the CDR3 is TGTGCCAGCAGTTACTCGGGAGGGGGCAATCAGCCCCAGCATTTT.

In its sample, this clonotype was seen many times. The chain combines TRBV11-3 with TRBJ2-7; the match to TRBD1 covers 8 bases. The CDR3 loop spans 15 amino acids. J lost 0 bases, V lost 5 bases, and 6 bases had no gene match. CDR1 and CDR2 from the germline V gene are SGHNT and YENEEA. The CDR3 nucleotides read TGTGCCAGCAGCCCCCCGGGACAGGACTCCTACGAGCAGTACTTC. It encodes CASSPPGQDSYEQYF.

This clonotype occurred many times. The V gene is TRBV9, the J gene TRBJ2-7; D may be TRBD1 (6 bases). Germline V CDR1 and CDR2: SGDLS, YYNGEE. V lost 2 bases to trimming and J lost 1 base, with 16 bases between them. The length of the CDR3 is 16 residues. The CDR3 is CASSVPRGHDSYEQYF. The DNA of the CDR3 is TGTGCCAGCAGCGTCCCTCGGGGACACGATTCCTACGAGCAGTACTTC.

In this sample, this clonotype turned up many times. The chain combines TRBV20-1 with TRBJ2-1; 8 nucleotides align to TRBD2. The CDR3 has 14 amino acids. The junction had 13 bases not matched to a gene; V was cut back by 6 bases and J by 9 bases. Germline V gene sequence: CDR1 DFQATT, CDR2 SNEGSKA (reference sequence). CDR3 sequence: CSARGLDYVGEQFF. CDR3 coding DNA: TGCAGTGCAAGGGGACTAGATTATGTCGGTGAGCAGTTCTTC.

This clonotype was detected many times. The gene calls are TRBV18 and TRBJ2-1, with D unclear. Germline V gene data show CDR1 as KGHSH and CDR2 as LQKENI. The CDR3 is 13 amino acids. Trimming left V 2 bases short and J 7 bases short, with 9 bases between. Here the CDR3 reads CASSPLVGNEQFF. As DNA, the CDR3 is TGTGCCAGCTCACCATTGGTAGGGAATGAGCAGTTCTTC. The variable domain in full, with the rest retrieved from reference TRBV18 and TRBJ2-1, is NAGVMQNPRHLVRRRGQEARLRCSPMKGHSHVYWYRQLPEEGLKFMVYLQKENIIDESGMPKERFSAEFPKEGPSILRIQQVVRGDSAAYFCASSPLVGNEQFFGPGTRLTVL.

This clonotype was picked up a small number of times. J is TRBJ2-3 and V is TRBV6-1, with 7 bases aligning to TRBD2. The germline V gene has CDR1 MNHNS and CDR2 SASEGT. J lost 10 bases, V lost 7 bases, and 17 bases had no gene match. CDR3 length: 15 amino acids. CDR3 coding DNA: TGTGCCAGCACTCCCCGGGAGGAGACACTAAGGGCGCAGTATTTT. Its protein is CASTPREETLRAQYF.

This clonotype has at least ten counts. CDR3 coding DNA: TGTGCCAGCAGTTACAGCACCGGGGAGCTGTTTTTT. This sequence encodes CASSYSTGELFF. This chain links TRBV6-6 with TRBJ2-2, with D hard to call. Germline V CDR1 and CDR2: MNHNY, SVGAGI (reference sequence). V dropped 2 bases and J dropped 4 bases, with 2 bases sitting between them. This CDR3 region has 12 residues.

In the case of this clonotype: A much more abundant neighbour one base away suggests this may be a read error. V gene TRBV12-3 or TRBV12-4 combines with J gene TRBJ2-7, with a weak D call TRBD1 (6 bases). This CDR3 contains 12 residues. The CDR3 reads CAGSLTGNEQYF. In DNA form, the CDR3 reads TGTGCCGGCAGTTTAACAGGGAACGAGCAGTACTTC.

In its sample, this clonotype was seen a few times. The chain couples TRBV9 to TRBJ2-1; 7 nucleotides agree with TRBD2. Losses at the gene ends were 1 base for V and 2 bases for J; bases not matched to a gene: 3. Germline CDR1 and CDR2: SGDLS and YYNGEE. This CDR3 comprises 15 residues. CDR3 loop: CASSVNGGTYNEQFF. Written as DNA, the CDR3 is TGTGCCAGCAGCGTAAACGGGGGGACCTACAATGAGCAGTTCTTC.

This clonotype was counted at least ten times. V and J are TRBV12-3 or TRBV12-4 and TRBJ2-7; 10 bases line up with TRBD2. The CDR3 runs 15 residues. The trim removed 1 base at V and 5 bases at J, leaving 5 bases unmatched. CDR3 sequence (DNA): TGTGCCAGCAGTTTAGGCAGCGGGGGGGCCGACGAGCAGTACTTC. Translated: CASSLGSGGADEQYF.

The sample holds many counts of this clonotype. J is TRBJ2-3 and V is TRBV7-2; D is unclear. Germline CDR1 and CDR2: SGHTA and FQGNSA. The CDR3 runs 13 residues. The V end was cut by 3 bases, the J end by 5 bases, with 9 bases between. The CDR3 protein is CASSFRDGDTQYF. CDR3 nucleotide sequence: TGTGCCAGCAGCTTCAGAGACGGAGATACGCAGTATTTT.

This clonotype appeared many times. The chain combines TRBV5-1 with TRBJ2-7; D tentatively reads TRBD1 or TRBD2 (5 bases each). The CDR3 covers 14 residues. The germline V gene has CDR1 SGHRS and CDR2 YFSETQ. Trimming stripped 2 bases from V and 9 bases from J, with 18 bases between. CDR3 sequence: CASSFSGTESRQYF. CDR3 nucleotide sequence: TGCGCCAGCAGCTTTTCCGGGACCGAGTCCAGGCAGTACTTC.

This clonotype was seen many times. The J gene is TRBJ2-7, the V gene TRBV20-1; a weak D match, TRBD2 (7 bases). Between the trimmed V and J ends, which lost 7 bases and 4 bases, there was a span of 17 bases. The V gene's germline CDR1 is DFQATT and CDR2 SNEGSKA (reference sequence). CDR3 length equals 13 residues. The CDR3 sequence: CSVSGRQGYEQYF. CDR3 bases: TGCAGTGTTTCCGGGAGGCAGGGGTACGAGCAGTACTTC.

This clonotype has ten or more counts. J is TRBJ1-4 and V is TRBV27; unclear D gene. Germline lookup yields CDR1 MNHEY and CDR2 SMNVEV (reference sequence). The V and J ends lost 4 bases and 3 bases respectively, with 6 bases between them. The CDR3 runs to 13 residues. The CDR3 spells CASSSRSNEKLFF. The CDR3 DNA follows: TGTGCCAGCAGTTCACGGTCTAATGAAAAACTGTTTTTT.

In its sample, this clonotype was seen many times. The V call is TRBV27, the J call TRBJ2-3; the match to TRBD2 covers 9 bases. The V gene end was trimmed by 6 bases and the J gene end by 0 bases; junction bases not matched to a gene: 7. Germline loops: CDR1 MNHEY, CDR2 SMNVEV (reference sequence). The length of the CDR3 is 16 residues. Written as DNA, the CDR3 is TGTGCCAGCAGCCACGATACTAGCGGGAGCACAGATACGCAGTATTTT. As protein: CASSHDTSGSTDTQYF.

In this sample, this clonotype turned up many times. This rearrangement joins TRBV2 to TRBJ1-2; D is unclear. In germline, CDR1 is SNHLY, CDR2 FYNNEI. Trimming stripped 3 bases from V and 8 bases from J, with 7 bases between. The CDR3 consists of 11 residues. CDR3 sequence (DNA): TGTGCCAGCAGTGAGCTGCTGGGCTACACCTTC. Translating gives CASSELLGYTF.

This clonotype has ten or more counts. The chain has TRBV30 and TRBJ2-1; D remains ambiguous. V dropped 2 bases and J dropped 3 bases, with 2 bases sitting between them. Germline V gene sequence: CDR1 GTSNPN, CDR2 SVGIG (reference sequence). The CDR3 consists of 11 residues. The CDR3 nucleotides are TGTGCCTGGAGTAACTACAATGAGCAGTTCTTC. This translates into CAWSNYNEQFF.

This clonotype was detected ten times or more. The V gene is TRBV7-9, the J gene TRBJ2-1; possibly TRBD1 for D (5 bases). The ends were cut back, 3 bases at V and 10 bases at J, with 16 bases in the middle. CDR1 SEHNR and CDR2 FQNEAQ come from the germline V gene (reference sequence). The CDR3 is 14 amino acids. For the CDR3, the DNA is TGTGCCAGCAGCTTTAGTGGGGCCCAAGAGGAGCAGTTCTTC. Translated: CASSFSGAQEEQFF.

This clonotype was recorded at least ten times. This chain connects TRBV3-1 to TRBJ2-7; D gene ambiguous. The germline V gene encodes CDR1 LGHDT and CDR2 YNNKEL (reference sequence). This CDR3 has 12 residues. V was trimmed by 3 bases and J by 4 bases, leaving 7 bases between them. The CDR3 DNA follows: TGTGCCAGCAGCCAGGAACATTACGAGCAGTACTTC. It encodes CASSQEHYEQYF.

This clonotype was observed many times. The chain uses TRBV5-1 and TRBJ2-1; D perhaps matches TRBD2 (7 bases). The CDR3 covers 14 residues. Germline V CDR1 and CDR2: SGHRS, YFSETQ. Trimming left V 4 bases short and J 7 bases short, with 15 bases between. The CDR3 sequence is CASSEAGAPNEQFF. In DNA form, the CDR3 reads TGCGCCAGCAGCGAGGCGGGGGCCCCTAATGAGCAGTTCTTC.

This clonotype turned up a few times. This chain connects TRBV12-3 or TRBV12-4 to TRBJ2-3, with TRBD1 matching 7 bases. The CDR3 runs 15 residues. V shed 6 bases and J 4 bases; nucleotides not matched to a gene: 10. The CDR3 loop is CASSKTGTDSDTQYF. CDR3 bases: TGTGCCAGCAGCAAGACCGGGACAGACTCAGATACGCAGTATTTT.

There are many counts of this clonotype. The CDR3 loop reads CSIIGQKVYGYTF. DNA for the CDR3: TGCAGTATCATAGGACAGAAGGTTTATGGCTACACCTTC. The chain is built from TRBV20-1 and TRBJ1-2; TRBD1 is a possible D gene (6 bases). Germline V gives CDR1 DFQATT, CDR2 SNEGSKA (reference sequence). Trimming took 8 bases from V and 5 from J, leaving 18 bases between them. The CDR3 runs 13 residues.

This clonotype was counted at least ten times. The CDR3 sequence: CASSLSGPGKNEKLFF. The DNA for the CDR3 is TGTGCCAGCAGCTTGAGCGGTCCGGGAAAAAATGAAAAACTGTTTTTT. The chain recombines TRBV11-3 with TRBJ1-4; D is unresolved. Per germline, CDR1 SGHNT and CDR2 YENEEA. V was clipped by 3 bases and J by 5 bases, with 16 bases between them. This CDR3 is built from 16 residues.

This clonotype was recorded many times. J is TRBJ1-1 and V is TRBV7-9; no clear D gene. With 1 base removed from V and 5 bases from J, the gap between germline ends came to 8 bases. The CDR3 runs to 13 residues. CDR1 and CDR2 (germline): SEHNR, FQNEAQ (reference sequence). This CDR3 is CASSLVGWTEAFF. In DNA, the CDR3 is TGTGCCAGCAGCTTAGTCGGGTGGACTGAAGCTTTCTTT.

The CDR3: CASSSYIAYEQYF. The CDR3 DNA follows: TGTGCCAGCAGTTCTTACATCGCCTACGAGCAGTACTTC. The chain couples TRBV27 to TRBJ2-7; D is unresolved. The CDR3 runs 13 residues. Germline CDR1 MNHEY, CDR2 SMNVEV (reference sequence). The V end was cut by 4 bases, the J end by 2 bases, with 9 bases between.